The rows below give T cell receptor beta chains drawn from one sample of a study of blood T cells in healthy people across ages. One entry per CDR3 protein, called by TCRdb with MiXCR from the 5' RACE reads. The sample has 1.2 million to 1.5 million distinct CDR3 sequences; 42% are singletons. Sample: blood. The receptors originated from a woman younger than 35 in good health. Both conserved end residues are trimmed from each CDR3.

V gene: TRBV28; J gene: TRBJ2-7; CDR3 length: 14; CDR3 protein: ASSLFSGGSTYEQY
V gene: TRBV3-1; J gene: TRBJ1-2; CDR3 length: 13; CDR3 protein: ASSQPGTGERGYT
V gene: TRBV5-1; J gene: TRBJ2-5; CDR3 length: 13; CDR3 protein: ASSSVGTIQETQY
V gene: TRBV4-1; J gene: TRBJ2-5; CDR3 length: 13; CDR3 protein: ASSLSRASRETQY
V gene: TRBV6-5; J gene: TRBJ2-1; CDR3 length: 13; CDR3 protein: ASAVRDASYSEQF
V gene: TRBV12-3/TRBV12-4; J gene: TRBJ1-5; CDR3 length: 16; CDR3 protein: ASSLEGAIFDSNQPQH
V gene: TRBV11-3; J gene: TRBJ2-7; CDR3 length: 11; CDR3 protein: ASSPVGSYEQY
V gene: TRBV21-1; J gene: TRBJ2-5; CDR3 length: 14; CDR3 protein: ASSKSVPGLEETQY
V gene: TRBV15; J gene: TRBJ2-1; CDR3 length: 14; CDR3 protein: VTSRVGGRRSNEQF
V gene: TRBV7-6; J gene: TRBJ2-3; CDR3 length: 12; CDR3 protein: ASSFDFFEDTQY
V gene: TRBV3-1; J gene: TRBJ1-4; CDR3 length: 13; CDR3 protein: ASSQPGQINEKLF
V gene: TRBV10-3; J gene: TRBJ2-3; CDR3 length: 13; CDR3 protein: ALGVAGGITDTQY
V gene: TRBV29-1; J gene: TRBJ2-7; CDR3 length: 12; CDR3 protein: SVEEIGQPYEQY
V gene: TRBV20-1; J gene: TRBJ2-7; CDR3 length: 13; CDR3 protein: SAPRAGGQYNEQY
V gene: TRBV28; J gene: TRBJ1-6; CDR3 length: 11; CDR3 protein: ASSLSRTVPLH
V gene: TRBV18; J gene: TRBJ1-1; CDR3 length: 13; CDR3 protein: ASSPPTGQNTEAF
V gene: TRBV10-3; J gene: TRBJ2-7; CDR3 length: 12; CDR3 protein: ATVERGGAYEQY
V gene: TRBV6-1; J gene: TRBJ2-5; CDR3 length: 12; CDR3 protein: ASSELGAQETQY
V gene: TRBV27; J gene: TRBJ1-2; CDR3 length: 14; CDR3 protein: ASSPSTGTGAYGYT
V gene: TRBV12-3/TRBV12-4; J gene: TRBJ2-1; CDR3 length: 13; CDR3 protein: ASSLRTGGYNEQF
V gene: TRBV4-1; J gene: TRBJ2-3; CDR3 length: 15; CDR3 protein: ASSQGRTSGGADTQY
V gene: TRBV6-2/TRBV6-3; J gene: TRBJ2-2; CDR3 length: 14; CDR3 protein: ASSLPGTGNTGELF
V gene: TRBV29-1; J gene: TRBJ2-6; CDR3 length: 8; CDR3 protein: SVGFYVLT
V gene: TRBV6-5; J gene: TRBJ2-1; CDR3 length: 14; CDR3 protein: ASSYLRQHRLNEQF
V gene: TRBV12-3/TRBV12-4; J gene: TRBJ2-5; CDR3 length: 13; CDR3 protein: ASSLQATIQETQY
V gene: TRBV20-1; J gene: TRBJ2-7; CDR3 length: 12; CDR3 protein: SAHSGGSSYEQY
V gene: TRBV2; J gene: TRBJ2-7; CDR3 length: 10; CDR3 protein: ASTWEAYEQY
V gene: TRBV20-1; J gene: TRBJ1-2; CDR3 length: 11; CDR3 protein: SAVLGQGYGYT
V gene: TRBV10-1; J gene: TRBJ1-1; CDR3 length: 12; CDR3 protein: ASSESGANTEAF
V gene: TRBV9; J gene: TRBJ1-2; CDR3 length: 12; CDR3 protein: ATRREQNYYGYT
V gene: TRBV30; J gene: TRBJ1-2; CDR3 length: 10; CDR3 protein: AWARTGDGYT
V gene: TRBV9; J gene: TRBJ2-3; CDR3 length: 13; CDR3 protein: ASSAVHRPPDTQY
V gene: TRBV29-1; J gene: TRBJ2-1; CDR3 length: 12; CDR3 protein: SVEKGEGYNEQF
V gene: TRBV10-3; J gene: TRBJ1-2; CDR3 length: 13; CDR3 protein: ASEGSAGENYGYT
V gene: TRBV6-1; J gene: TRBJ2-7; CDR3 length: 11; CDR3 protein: ASSAQPPYEQY
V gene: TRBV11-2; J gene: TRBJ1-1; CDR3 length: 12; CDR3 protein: ASSIDSGGFEAF
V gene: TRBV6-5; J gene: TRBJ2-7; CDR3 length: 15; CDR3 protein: ASSSSPPTSGAYEQY
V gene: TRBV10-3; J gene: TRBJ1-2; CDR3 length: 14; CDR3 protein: AISESGRTENYGYT
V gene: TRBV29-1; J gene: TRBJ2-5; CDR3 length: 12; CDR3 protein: SAWTGSLIDEQY
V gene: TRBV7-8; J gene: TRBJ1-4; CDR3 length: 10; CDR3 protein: ASQVTGEKLF
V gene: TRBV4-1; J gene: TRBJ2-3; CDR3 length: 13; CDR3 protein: ASSAYEHGTDTQY
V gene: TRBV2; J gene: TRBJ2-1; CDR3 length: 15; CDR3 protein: ASLRASGGARYNEQF